This TCR beta chain was found in a study of blood T cell repertoires in COVID-19. About the research overall: COVID-19 samples collected from the United States, Italy and Spain covered acute and convalescent phases.

Generated by immunoSEQ multiplex PCR, the TCRdb table keeps only in-frame clones and is missing some. This repertoire shows some 200,000 clones, roughly 75% found once; its top ten account for approximately 6.6%. This receptor was identified in a woman in her seventies with acute or convalescent COVID-19. Sequencing was performed on peripheral blood.

In nucleotides, the CDR3 is TGTGCCACCAGTGCCAGCGGACAGGGCAGTCAGCCCCAGCATTTT. Its protein product is CATSASGQGSQPQHF. The chain links TRBV24-1 to TRBJ1-5; 8 bases map to TRBD1. The junction had 8 bases not matched to a gene; V was cut back by 5 bases and J by 6 bases. The CDR3 spans 15 residues. Germline V lookup: CDR1 KGHDR, CDR2 SFDVKD.